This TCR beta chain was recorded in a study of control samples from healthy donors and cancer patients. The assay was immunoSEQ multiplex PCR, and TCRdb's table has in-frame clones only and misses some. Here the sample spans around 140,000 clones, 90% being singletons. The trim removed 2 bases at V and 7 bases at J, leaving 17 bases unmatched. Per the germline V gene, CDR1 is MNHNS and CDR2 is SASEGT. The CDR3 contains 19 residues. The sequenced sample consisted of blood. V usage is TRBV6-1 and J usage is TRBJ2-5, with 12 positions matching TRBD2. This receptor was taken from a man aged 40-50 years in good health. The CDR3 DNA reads TGTGCCAGCAGTGAATCCGTCGCTAGCGGGGGGGCCGGGGTAGGGACCCAGTACTTC. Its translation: CASSESVASGGAGVGTQYF.